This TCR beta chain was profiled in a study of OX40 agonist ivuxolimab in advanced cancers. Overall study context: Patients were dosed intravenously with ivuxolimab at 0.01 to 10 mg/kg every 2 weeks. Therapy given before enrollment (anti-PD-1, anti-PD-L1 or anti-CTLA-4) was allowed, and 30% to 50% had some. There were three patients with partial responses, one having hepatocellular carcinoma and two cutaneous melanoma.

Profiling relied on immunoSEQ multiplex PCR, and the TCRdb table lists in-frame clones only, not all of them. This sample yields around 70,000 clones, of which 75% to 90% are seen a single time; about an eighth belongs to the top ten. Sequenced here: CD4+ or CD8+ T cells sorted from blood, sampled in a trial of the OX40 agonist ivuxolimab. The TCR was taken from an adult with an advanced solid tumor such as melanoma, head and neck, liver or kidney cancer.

The CDR3 region has the DNA TGTGCCAGCAGTTCGGGACTTTCGCCTGGGGCCAACGTCCTGACTTTC. Translation: CASSSGLSPGANVLTF. V gene TRBV2 combines with J gene TRBJ2-6; a weak D match, TRBD2 (6 bases). V dropped 5 bases and J dropped 2 bases, with 13 bases sitting between them. Germline V lookup: CDR1 SNHLY, CDR2 FYNNEI. This CDR3 has 16 residues.